The rows below give T cell receptor beta chains drawn from one sample of a study of T cell responses to AZD1222 COVID-19 vaccine. Assay: immunoSEQ multiplex PCR; the TCRdb copy retains only in-frame clones and omits some. The data show tens of thousands of clones, 80% to 85% seen once. This material consisted of peripheral blood, taken on day 0 of AZD1222 vaccination. Receptors were obtained from an adult in good health. Both conserved end residues are part of each CDR3. A D gene is named only where the DNA matches it firmly. Clone size is stated in some rows and not others, as once, few, many or a class when expanded.

CDR3aa: CASSYADAFGYTF
d_gene: -
v_gene: TRBV28
abundance: -
j_gene: TRBJ1-2

CDR3aa: CAWSVLAPSGELFF
d_gene: -
v_gene: TRBV30
abundance: -
j_gene: TRBJ2-2

CDR3aa: CAWSTAAYEQYF
d_gene: -
v_gene: TRBV30
abundance: -
j_gene: TRBJ2-7

CDR3aa: CASSLGQVAVYEQYF
d_gene: -
v_gene: TRBV5-1
abundance: -
j_gene: TRBJ2-7

CDR3aa: CASSWTANNEKLFF
d_gene: -
v_gene: TRBV7-9
abundance: once
j_gene: TRBJ1-4

CDR3aa: CASSASSYEQYF
d_gene: -
v_gene: TRBV5-5
abundance: -
j_gene: TRBJ2-7

CDR3aa: CASSENPGQGAYTF
d_gene: TRBD1
v_gene: TRBV10-2
abundance: -
j_gene: TRBJ1-2

CDR3aa: CASSLANTEAFF
d_gene: -
v_gene: TRBV13
abundance: once
j_gene: TRBJ1-1

CDR3aa: CAWTGPIGGNTIYF
d_gene: -
v_gene: TRBV30
abundance: -
j_gene: TRBJ1-3

CDR3aa: CASSLGPLGATGNTIYF
d_gene: -
v_gene: TRBV11-2
abundance: -
j_gene: TRBJ1-3

CDR3aa: CASSRGLAGAYEQYF
d_gene: TRBD2
v_gene: TRBV5-6
abundance: -
j_gene: TRBJ2-7

CDR3aa: CASSSVTTEAFF
d_gene: -
v_gene: TRBV19
abundance: -
j_gene: TRBJ1-1

CDR3aa: CASSYSGKVGTDTQYF
d_gene: -
v_gene: TRBV6-5
abundance: -
j_gene: TRBJ2-3